The clone carrying this T cell receptor beta chain turned up a few times. This sample is part of a study of blood T cell repertoires in COVID-19. Individuals aged about 18 to 100 years were recruited from some 26 US areas. Assignment of participants to cohorts was predicated upon participant-reported clinical history. Per the study methods: Researchers report that nucleated cell counts were estimated from reference gene primer amplification. Method: immunoSEQ multiplex PCR; TCRdb's copy keeps in-frame clones and lacks some. V, J and clone size are taken as reported in that table, and D and trimming were inferred from the DNA itself. Here the sample spans approximately 270,000 clones, around 90% being singletons. V dropped 6 bases and J dropped 3; count of bases not matched to a gene: 4. The CDR3 is 15 amino acids. CDR1 and CDR2 from the germline V gene are MNHEY and SVGAGI.

The TCR was taken from a human donor in a cohort exposed to, infected with or recovered from COVID-19 (not recorded which). The donor label of this sample is uncertain. Sequenced sample: PBMCs or T cells enriched from blood (not recorded which). The V and J genes are TRBV6-5 and TRBJ2-1; 11 positions match TRBD1. Here the CDR3 reads CASRRGQGVYNEQFF. The CDR3 DNA is TGTGCCAGCAGGAGGGGACAGGGGGTCTACAATGAGCAGTTCTTC.